This paragraph covers one T cell receptor beta chain sequence. Its antigen specificity is not known. Per-base qualities were not stored, and no clone one base away is much larger. Via the germline V gene, CDR1 is SGHTA and CDR2 FQGNSA. Taken from cysteine to phenylalanine, the CDR3 has 14 residues. Only CDR3 DNA remains: 42 bases, in frame from the first base. Clipping removes 3 bases from V and 11 bases from J, with 11 as the unmatched junction base count. Receptor amplification or capture employed the immunoSEQ multiplex PCR assay. The multiplex PCR relied on a mix of 60 forward primers for TCR Vbeta segments and 13 reverse primers for TCR Jbeta segments. A multiplex PCR assay on genomic DNA amplified the CDR3 region of rearranged TCR beta genes. The Illumina HiSeq System was used to sequence the amplified TCR beta libraries as 87-base-pair reads. The published analysis was carried out like this. Across the roughly 640 repertoires, a later analysis counted approximately 75 million unique TCR beta chains, 8.5 million to 12 million of which were shared by at least two donors. Raw reads were error-corrected and collapsed into unique sequences with a nearest-neighbor algorithm that merged closely related sequences to remove PCR and sequencing errors. V, D and J gene segments were assigned by aligning CDR3 sequences to IMGT reference sequences. Each retained sequence needed at least a six-nucleotide match to both a V gene segment and a J gene segment. Rearrangements were classified as productive when the CDR3 lacked stop codons and remained in frame with V and J, and all other rearrangements were classified as non-productive. Following IMGT convention, CDR3 was defined as the stretch from the second conserved V-encoded cysteine to the conserved J-encoded phenylalanine. In an earlier analysis of roughly 610 of the donors, sequences lacking an unambiguous match to a single V gene segment were excluded. In an earlier analysis of roughly 500 of the donors, V segments were called functional above 56.7% productive rearrangements and were called segregating when the between-donor standard deviation exceeded 5%. A statistical classification framework was built to diagnose cytomegalovirus status from the catalog of TCR beta chain sequences. A later analysis assigned V and J genes by comparing TCR nucleotide sequences with IMGT/GENE-DB human TR gene sequences. Using the TCRdist pipeline, a later analysis assigned CDR3 sequences along with most-parsimonious VDJ recombination scenarios. A later analysis defined each TCR beta chain by its CDR3 amino acid sequence plus V-gene family, and excluded reads lacking a unique V-gene family. In a later analysis, 450 to 600 highly shared, low-generation-probability nucleotide sequences were removed to address suspected cross-contamination and a sequencing artifact. For each public chain, a later analysis derived a clonal expansion index from normalized ranks of inferred template counts within each repertoire. In a later analysis, generation probabilities were computed using a VDJ recombination model fitted to out-of-frame rearrangements, and the results were checked against IGoR. In a later analysis, TCR-TCR, TCR-HLA and TCR-CMV co-occurrence was scored with hypergeometric tests, and a repertoire-size bias correction was applied to TCR pairs. A later analysis estimated false discovery rates by permuting HLA or CMV assignments 20 times. A later analysis grouped co-occurring TCRs with DBSCAN, adding TCRdist sequence similarity when clustering within HLA-allele-positive subsets. Repertoires with fewer than 30,000 or more than 120,000 public chains were left out of co-occurrence clustering, as were about 5 repertoires with anomalous nucleotide sharing. TCRdb re-hosts the immuneACCESS table, in-frame sequences only. Its copies lack some clones; in the studies checked, an unresolved V gene accounts for under half of them, and the cause for the rest is not known. V, J and clone size derive from that table, while D and trimming were established from the DNA sequence. The sample profile shows 250,000 to 350,000 clones; around 86% of them were found once. Together, the top ten hold roughly 4% of the sample.

The data originate from a study of cytomegalovirus exposure and HLA in healthy donors (TCRdb year 2017). Background for the entire study: According to an earlier analysis of a few hundred of the donors, some 180 million T cells yielded some 120 million unique TCR beta sequences and around 280 Gb of sequence data. Approximately 310 gigabases of sequencing data and roughly 80 million unique TCR sequences made up an early release that covered nearly 650 HLA-typed donors. The genetic ancestry cluster associated with self-reported Caucasian donors included over 65% of the 398 genotyped donors. The aim of the study was to test whether cataloging public T cell receptors could identify signatures of past pathogen exposure. The study used immunosequencing to profile the T cell repertoires of approximately 690 subjects and linked those repertoires to cytomegalovirus serostatus. Along with the approximately 620-subject first cohort, a separate validation cohort of roughly 110 different subjects was used. To predict cytomegalovirus infection status, the study brought together high-throughput TCR immunosequencing, statistical association of individual TCRs with disease status, and machine learning. In a later analysis, previously published TCR beta repertoires from 550 to 700 donors were re-analyzed and high-resolution HLA genotyping was added so that TCR occurrence patterns could be studied. Rather than using new phenotypic data, the later analysis identified candidate immune exposures from TCR beta sequences and from how often those sequences occurred across donors. An earlier analysis of 587 of the donors used high-throughput TCR beta sequencing to judge whether each TCR beta V gene segment behaved as functional or pseudogenic. Donor age, sex, ethnicity and CMV serostatus were collected together with the repertoire data. Genome-wide SNP genotypes for about 60% of the roughly 700 donors were used in a later genetic analysis, which treated that subset as a discovery cohort. Every repertoire in the discovery cohort had been generated on one and the same sequencing platform. Both class I and class II loci were covered by HLA typing, at four-digit resolution. The number of donors typed differed by locus, with 629-630 for A, B, C, DRB1 and DQB1, roughly 550 for DQA1, some 570 for DPA1, and some 470 for DPB1. Roughly five DR-DQ haplotypes were handled as single units for association and clustering, since linkage in the cohort was strong. Among 300 to 450 genotyped donors of the cohort, an average of 235,054 unique TCR beta nucleotide sequences were sequenced per donor, about a sixth of them non-productive.

The paper's findings and limits, for the study overall: Sequencing depth was assumed to be roughly uniform across donors in the presence/absence analyses, though that assumption may not hold. Because HLA typing was missing for some donors at each locus, association tests included only the typed subset. According to a later analysis, most CMV-associated TCR beta chains appeared to be HLA-restricted, and the HLA associations seemed to be driven largely by CMV exposure. Several of the top co-occurrence clusters appeared to be linked to parvovirus B19, influenza, CMV and Epstein-Barr virus, according to a later analysis. In this cohort, only TCR beta chains were sequenced, and detectable features were limited by the absence of alpha or paired-chain data. The classifier was reported to diagnose cytomegalovirus status with high specificity and sensitivity in both the original cohort and the validation cohort. In an earlier analysis of roughly 500 of the donors, most TCR beta V segments appeared in productive rearrangements about 87% or about 30% of the time, broadly matching IMGT annotations. In a later analysis, TCR association rates were found to vary across HLA loci, with the most associated TCRs seen for DRB1 alleles and the fewest for HLA-C alleles. In a later analysis, HLA-associated TCR beta chains showed more clonal expansion and lower generation probabilities than non-associated chains that were equally common. Because counts were too low, around 17 rarely observed V segments, including chromosome 9 orphons, were left out of the earlier analysis of approximately 580 of the donors. A further reported finding was that TCR beta sequences accurately predicted the HLA-A and HLA-B alleles for most subjects in the first cohort. In vitro tests confirmed that a few of the cytomegalovirus-associated TCR beta chains recognize cytomegalovirus antigens. According to a later genetic analysis, donors in an Asian-associated ancestry cluster had fewer N-insertions in productive TCRs than the approximately 700-donor mean. A group of highly shared sequence variants was considered likely to be a technical artifact of the sequencing pipeline. Because the 87-base-pair reads could not distinguish some IMGT-functional V segments, including TRBV6-2 and TRBV6-3, those segments were excluded. An association between a missense DCLRE1C variant and V-gene and J-gene trimming of TCR beta chains was found in a later genetic analysis and replicated in an independent cohort. Strong co-occurrence of HLA alleles, especially DR and DQ, made assigning TCR associations to individual alleles difficult. A later analysis associated 15,000 or so TCR beta sequences with specific HLA alleles at a false discovery rate of 0.05. Linkage disequilibrium might explain the correlated functional status among segregating V segments, but an unknown experimental factor could not be ruled out. For the cohort, immune exposure information was limited to CMV serostatus. The study listed 170 or so TCR beta chains as associated with cytomegalovirus. The authors suggested that the approach could potentially be generalized to other disease states and immunological phenotypes. Most TCR sequences were observed very rarely across donors, whereas some public TCRs were present in many individuals.

The cohort consisted of 600 or so healthy bone marrow donors. Cohort members were all nominally healthy when sampled, although unrecorded immune exposures were likely present. The donor was CMV seropositive and was included in the group of 250 to 350 seropositive cohort members. Every donor gave a peripheral blood sample, and the peripheral blood mononuclear cells from that sample were used for TCR beta sequencing. The Qiagen DNeasy Blood Extraction Kit was used to extract genomic DNA from the blood cell samples. The rearrangement joined TRBV7-2 to TRBJ1-1, with 8 junctional bases fitting TRBD1. This clonotype was sampled from a man in his forties in good health and CMV-seropositive. Material: PBMCs. This receptor carries the CDR3 CASSFRLGTGGAFF. The DNA sequence is as follows: TGTGCCAGCAGCTTCCGACTGGGGACAGGCGGGGCTTTCTTT.